This entry lists 22 T cell receptor beta chains sequenced from one sample in a study of Ad26.COV2.S vaccination and SARS-CoV-2 variants. Treatment reported: about 20 received Ad26.COV2.S at low or high dose, single or two shots; about 5 received placebo; per-sample allocation not given. Sample collection was performed on day 63 after the first vaccine or placebo injection. Profiled with immunoSEQ multiplex PCR; TCRdb holds only in-frame clones, not every one. The sample contains 350,000 to 500,000 clones, roughly 90% of which appear only once. The sample was peripheral blood, taken in a trial of Ad26.COV2.S vaccine versus placebo. These receptors all stem from a person between 18 and 60 years old who received the Ad26.COV2.S COVID-19 vaccine or a placebo.

CDR3 protein: CASSLVLTRDQPQHF. In DNA form, the CDR3 reads TGTGCCAGCAGCTTGGTGCTGACCCGAGATCAGCCCCAGCATTTT. The chain joins TRBV5-5 to TRBJ1-5; D gene unclear. There are 15 residues in the CDR3. Trimming cost V 0 bases and J 5 bases, with 12 bases left between them. Germline V gives CDR1 SGHKS, CDR2 YYEKEE (reference sequence).

This clone was observed once. The V gene is TRBV7-3, the J gene TRBJ2-7; the D is unclear. This CDR3 region has 13 residues. CDR1 is SGHTA, CDR2 FQGTGA, per germline. V lost 5 bases to trimming and J lost 7 bases, with 15 bases between them. The CDR3 region is CASSRQRDGEQYF. The CDR3 nucleotides read TGTGCCAGCAGCCGCCAACGTGACGGGGAGCAGTACTTC. Using reference TRBV7-3 and TRBJ2-7 for the parts outside the CDR3, the full variable domain is GAGVSQTPSNKVTEKGKYVELRCDPISGHTALYWYRQSLGQGPEFLIYFQGTGAADDSGLPNDRFFAVRPEGSVSTLKIQRTERGDSAVYLCASSRQRDGEQYFGPGTRLTVT.

The chain uses TRBV11-2 and TRBJ2-6; no clear D. This CDR3 region has 15 residues. Germline V gene sequence: CDR1 SGHAT, CDR2 FQNNGV. V was clipped by 1 base and J by 0 bases, with 4 bases between them. CDR3 in amino acids: CASSLALSGANVLTF. The CDR3 DNA sequence: TGTGCCAGCAGCTTAGCCCTCTCTGGGGCCAACGTCCTGACTTTC.

The V gene is TRBV14, the J gene TRBJ2-7; D perhaps matches TRBD1 (5 bases). The V gene's germline CDR1 is SGHDN and CDR2 FVKESK. Between the trimmed V and J ends, which lost 6 bases and 3 bases, there was a span of 15 bases. CDR3 size: 14 residues. In DNA, the CDR3 is TGTGCCAGCAGTCGGACACAAATGGGCTACGAGCAGTACTTC. This gives the protein CASSRTQMGYEQYF.

The rearrangement links TRBV27 to TRBJ2-1; 7 bases are shared with TRBD2. Germline assignment: CDR1 MNHEY and CDR2 SMNVEV (reference sequence). The CDR3 contains 16 residues. V lost 4 bases to trimming and J lost 4 bases; unmatched junction nucleotides: 10. The CDR3 DNA sequence: TGTGCCAGCAGTTGGAGTGGTCTAGCGGAGTACAATGAGCAGTTCTTC. Residues: CASSWSGLAEYNEQFF.

The genes are TRBV10-3 and TRBJ1-2, with D tentatively TRBD1 (6 bases). Germline loops: CDR1 ENHRY, CDR2 SYGVKD. V was clipped by 2 bases and J by 3 bases, with 13 bases between them. The CDR3 sequence is 15 residues long. The CDR3 sequence is CAISERQGYDYGYTF. CDR3 in DNA: TGTGCCATCAGTGAGCGGCAGGGGTATGACTATGGCTACACCTTC.

V is TRBV6-2 or TRBV6-3 and J is TRBJ2-7; unclear D gene. The CDR3 runs 14 residues. The V end was cut by 2 bases, the J end by 3 bases, with 11 bases between. CDR1 is MNHEY and CDR2 is SVGEGT in the germline V gene. CDR3 in amino acids: CASSYGGSNYEQYF. The CDR3 DNA reads TGTGCCAGCAGTTACGGCGGCAGCAACTACGAGCAGTACTTC.

The rearrangement links TRBV29-1 to TRBJ2-2; 7 nucleotides line up with TRBD1. The J segment lost 3 bases and the V segment lost 1 base, leaving 8 bases of the junction unmatched. The CDR3 has 16 residues. From germline, CDR1 is SQVTM and CDR2 ANQGSEA. The CDR3 reads CSVEGGTGVHTGELFF. CDR3 DNA sequence: TGCAGCGTTGAAGGGGGCACAGGGGTCCACACCGGGGAGCTGTTTTTT.

The V gene is TRBV4-3, the J gene TRBJ2-7; 8 bases align to TRBD1. CDR1 and CDR2 from the germline V gene are LGHNA and YSLEER. V lost 4 bases and J lost 4; bases outside the gene matches: 9. The CDR3 is made up of 15 amino acids. In DNA, the CDR3 is TGCGCCAGCAGCCTGGACAGGGCCCTAGGGTACGAGCAGTACTTC. Translated, it gives CASSLDRALGYEQYF.

This clone was seen just once. The V call is TRBV4-2, the J call TRBJ2-5; D may be TRBD1 (8 bases). The CDR3 is made up of 15 amino acids. V was shortened by 1 base and J by 5 bases, with 14 bases between the two germline ends. Germline CDR1 LGHNA, CDR2 YNFKEQ. Here the CDR3 reads CASSQATGGGETQYF. CDR3 in DNA: TGTGCCAGCAGCCAAGCAACAGGGGGAGGGGAGACCCAGTACTTC.

In regard to this clone: The same CDR3 is also encoded by other DNA sequences in this sample. The chain is built from TRBV7-2 and TRBJ2-1; D ambiguous. The CDR3 is 13 residues long. Germline CDR1 is SGHTA and CDR2 is FQGNSA. Trimming removed 5 bases at V and 0 bases at J, with 5 bases between. The DNA for the CDR3 is TGTGCCAGCAGCCCGAGCTCCTACAATGAGCAGTTCTTC. Amino acid sequence: CASSPSSYNEQFF. The full variable domain, completed using reference TRBV7-2 and TRBJ2-1, is GAGVSQSPSNKVTEKGKDVELRCDPISGHTALYWYRQSLGQGLEFLIYFQGNSAPDKSGLPSDRFSAERTGGSVSTLTIQRTQQEDSAVYLCASSPSSYNEQFFGPGTRLTVL.

The chain is built from TRBV7-2 and TRBJ2-1, with TRBD2 as a possible D gene (5 bases). The V gene's germline CDR1 is SGHTA and CDR2 FQGNSA. CDR3 length: 12 residues. Trimming cost V 5 bases and J 6 bases, with 8 bases left between them. The CDR3 DNA sequence: TGTGCCAGCAGCCAAGGGAGCAATGAGCAGTTCTTC. Residues: CASSQGSNEQFF.

This chain links TRBV20-1 with TRBJ1-2; TRBD1 is a possible D gene (5 bases). Germline V CDR1 and CDR2: DFQATT, SNEGSKA (reference sequence). The ends were cut back, 3 bases at V and 5 bases at J, with 7 bases in the middle. This CDR3 comprises 11 residues. The CDR3 sequence is CSARSGYGYTF. In DNA, the CDR3 is TGCAGTGCTAGGTCAGGGTATGGCTACACCTTC.

The J gene is TRBJ2-1, the V gene TRBV30, with 7 bases matching TRBD2. The CDR3 covers 15 residues. V trimming: 1 base; J trimming: 7 bases; junction bases outside the gene matches: 10. CDR1 GTSNPN and CDR2 SVGIG come from the germline V gene (reference sequence). The CDR3 coding sequence is TGTGCCTGGAGTGGAAGTAGCGGGTTCGCAAATGAGCAGTTCTTC. Its protein is CAWSGSSGFANEQFF.

This clone was recorded a few times. The gene calls are TRBV3-1 (or the pseudogene TRBV3-2) and TRBJ2-1; 13 bases align to TRBD2. V shed 0 bases and J 9 bases; nucleotides not matched to a gene: 8. The CDR3 totals 17 residues. From germline, CDR1 is LGHDT and CDR2 YNNKEL (reference sequence). The CDR3: CASSQEIGLAGVVEQFF. The CDR3 nucleotides read TGTGCCAGCAGCCAAGAAATCGGACTAGCGGGAGTTGTTGAGCAGTTCTTC.

This clone was seen only a few times. The V gene is TRBV6-2 or TRBV6-3, the J gene TRBJ1-1; 7 bases match TRBD1. The CDR3 has 15 amino acids. Trimming cost V 4 bases and J 2 bases; bases outside gene matches: 7. Per germline, CDR1 MNHEY and CDR2 SVGEGT. The CDR3 nucleotides read TGTGCCAGCAGTTCTCACAGGGGCCCTAACACTGAAGCTTTCTTT. It codes for CASSSHRGPNTEAFF.

In this sample, this clone turned up a few times. The chain employs TRBV5-4 and TRBJ1-1; TRBD1 might be the D (5 bases). CDR3 size: 13 residues. CDR1 and CDR2 from the germline V gene are SGHNT and YYREEE (reference sequence). V dropped 1 base and J dropped 7 bases, with 11 bases sitting between them. CDR3 region: CASSLPGTGEAFF. The CDR3 nucleotides are TGTGCCAGCAGCTTGCCGGGGACGGGTGAAGCTTTCTTT. Based on the CDR3 plus reference TRBV5-4 and TRBJ1-1, the full variable domain is ETGVTQSPTHLIKTRGQQVTLRCSSQSGHNTVSWYQQALGQGPQFIFQYYREEENGRGNFPPRFSGLQFPNYSSELNVNALELDDSALYLCASSLPGTGEAFFGQGTRLTVV.

The rearrangement joins TRBV9 to TRBJ2-3, with D perhaps matching TRBD2 (5 bases). The germline V and J ends were trimmed by 0 bases and 1 base, with 9 bases remaining between them. This CDR3 contains 15 residues. CDR1 SGDLS and CDR2 YYNGEE come from the germline V gene. CDR3 sequence: CASSVVASRTDTQYF. CDR3 bases: TGTGCCAGCAGCGTAGTAGCGTCCCGCACAGATACGCAGTATTTT. Based on the CDR3 plus reference TRBV9 and TRBJ2-3, the full variable domain is DSGVTQTPKHLITATGQRVTLRCSPRSGDLSVYWYQQSLDQGLQFLIQYYNGEERAKGNILERFSAQQFPDLHSELNLSSLELGDSALYFCASSVVASRTDTQYFGPGTRLTVL.

This chain links TRBV7-9 with TRBJ2-1; TRBD2 aligns across 7 bases. The J segment lost 8 bases and the V segment lost 4 bases, leaving 8 bases of the junction unmatched. Looked up from germline, CDR1 is SEHNR and CDR2 is FQNEAQ (reference sequence). This CDR3 has 14 residues. The CDR3 protein is CASSSEAGSYEQFF. The CDR3 region has the DNA TGTGCCAGCAGCTCCGAAGCGGGAAGCTATGAGCAGTTCTTC.

The chain has TRBV27 and TRBJ2-1, with 9 nucleotides matching TRBD2. V trimming: 8 bases; J trimming: 8 bases; junction bases outside the gene matches: 7. There are 13 residues in the CDR3. Looked up from germline, CDR1 is MNHEY and CDR2 is SMNVEV (reference sequence). The CDR3 reads CASFAGGFHEQFF. The DNA of the CDR3 is TGTGCCAGCTTTGCGGGAGGGTTCCATGAGCAGTTCTTC.

This sequence joins TRBV3-1 (or the pseudogene TRBV3-2) and TRBJ1-2; 12 bases line up with TRBD1. V was clipped by 6 bases and J by 7 bases; unmatched bases: 6. The length of the CDR3 is 14 residues. Germline V gives CDR1 LGHDT, CDR2 YNNKEL (reference sequence). The CDR3 coding sequence is TGTGCCAGCAGGCCCGGGACAGGGGGCGTTGGCTACACCTTC. It is translated as CASRPGTGGVGYTF.

V usage is TRBV2 and J usage is TRBJ2-7; D uncertain. This CDR3 has 12 residues. Germline CDR1 SNHLY, CDR2 FYNNEI. The V gene lost 5 bases and the J gene lost 3 bases, with 8 bases spanning the gap. The CDR3 here is CASSSPDYEQYF. The CDR3 coding sequence is TGTGCCAGCAGTAGTCCCGACTACGAGCAGTACTTC. Full variable domain (remainder filled in from reference TRBV2 and TRBJ2-7): EPEVTQTPSHQVTQMGQEVILRCVPISNHLYFYWYRQILGQKVEFLVSFYNNEISEKSEIFDDQFSVERPDGSNFTLKIRSTKLEDSAMYFCASSSPDYEQYFGPGTRLTVT.